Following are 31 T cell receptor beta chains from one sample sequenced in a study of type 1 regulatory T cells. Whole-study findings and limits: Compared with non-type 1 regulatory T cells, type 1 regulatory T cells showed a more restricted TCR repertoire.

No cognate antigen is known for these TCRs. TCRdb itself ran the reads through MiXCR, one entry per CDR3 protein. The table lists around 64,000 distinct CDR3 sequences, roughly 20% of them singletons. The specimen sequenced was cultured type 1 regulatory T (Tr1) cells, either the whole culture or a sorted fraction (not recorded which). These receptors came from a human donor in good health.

DNA for the CDR3: TGTGCCAGTAGTTCCCACCCGGGACAGGGGAAAAAACTGTTTTTT. Its protein is CASSSHPGQGKKLFF. This chain uses TRBV19 with TRBJ1-4; 10 bases align to TRBD1. Germline V CDR1 and CDR2: LNHDA, SQIVND (reference sequence). CDR3 size: 15 residues. V shed 5 bases, J shed 9 bases, and the junction held 9 bases outside the gene matches.

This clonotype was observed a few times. The CDR3 bases are TGCGCCAGCAGCTTGAGTCTAGCGGGAGGGACCGGGGAGCTGTTTTTT. Its protein product is CASSLSLAGGTGELFF. This sequence joins TRBV5-1 and TRBJ2-2, with 12 bases matching TRBD2. Trimming removed 1 base from V and 5 bases from J; junction bases left unmatched: 3. The CDR3 consists of 16 residues. Germline V CDR1 and CDR2: SGHRS, YFSETQ.

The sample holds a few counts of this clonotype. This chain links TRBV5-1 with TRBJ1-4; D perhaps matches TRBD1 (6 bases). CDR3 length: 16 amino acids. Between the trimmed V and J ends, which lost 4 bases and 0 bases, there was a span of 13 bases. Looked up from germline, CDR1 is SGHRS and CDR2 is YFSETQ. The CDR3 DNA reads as TGCGCCAGCAGCCCCTCGGGGGGGCCAACTAATGAAAAACTGTTTTTT. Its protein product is CASSPSGGPTNEKLFF.

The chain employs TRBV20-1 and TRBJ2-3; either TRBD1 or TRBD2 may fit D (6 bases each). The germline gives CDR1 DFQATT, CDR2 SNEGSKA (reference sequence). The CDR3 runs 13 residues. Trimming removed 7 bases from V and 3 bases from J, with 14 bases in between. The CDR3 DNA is TGCAGTGTTAGGGGGGAATGGACAGATACGCAGTATTTT. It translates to CSVRGEWTDTQYF.

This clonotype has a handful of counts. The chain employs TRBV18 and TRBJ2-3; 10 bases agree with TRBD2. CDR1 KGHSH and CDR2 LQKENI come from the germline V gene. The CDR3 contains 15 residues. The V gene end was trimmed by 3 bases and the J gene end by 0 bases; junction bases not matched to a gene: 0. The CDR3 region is CASSPGLASTDTQYF. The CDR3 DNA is TGTGCCAGCTCACCGGGACTAGCGAGCACAGATACGCAGTATTTT. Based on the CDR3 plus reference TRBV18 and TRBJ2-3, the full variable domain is NAGVMQNPRHLVRRRGQEARLRCSPMKGHSHVYWYRQLPEEGLKFMVYLQKENIIDESGMPKERFSAEFPKEGPSILRIQQVVRGDSAAYFCASSPGLASTDTQYFGPGTRLTVL.

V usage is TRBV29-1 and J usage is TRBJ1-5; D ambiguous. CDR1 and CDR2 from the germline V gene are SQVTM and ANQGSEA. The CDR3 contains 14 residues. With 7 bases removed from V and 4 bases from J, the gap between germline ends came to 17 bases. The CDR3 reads CSALPAAGNQPQHF. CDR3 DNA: TGCAGCGCCCTTCCGGCAGCAGGAAATCAGCCCCAGCATTTT.

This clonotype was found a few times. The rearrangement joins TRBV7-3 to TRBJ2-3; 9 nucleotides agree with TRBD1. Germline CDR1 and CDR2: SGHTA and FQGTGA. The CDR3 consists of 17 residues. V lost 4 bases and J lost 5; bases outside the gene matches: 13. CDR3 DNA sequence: TGTGCCAGCAGCTCCCCCATCTGGGGACAGGGTGGAGATACGCAGTATTTT. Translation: CASSSPIWGQGGDTQYF.

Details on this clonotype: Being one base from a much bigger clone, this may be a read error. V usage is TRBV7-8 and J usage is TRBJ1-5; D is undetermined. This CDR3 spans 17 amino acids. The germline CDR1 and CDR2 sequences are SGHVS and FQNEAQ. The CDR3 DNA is TGTGCCAGCAGCTTAGATCAGCGAGAAGTTGGGAATCAGCTCCAGCATTTT. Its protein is CASSLDQREVGNQLQHF.

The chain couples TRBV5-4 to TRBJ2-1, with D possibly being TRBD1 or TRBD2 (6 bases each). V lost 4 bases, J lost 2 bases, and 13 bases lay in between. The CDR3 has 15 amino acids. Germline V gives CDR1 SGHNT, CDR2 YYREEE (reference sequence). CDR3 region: CASSNVRGPYNEQFF. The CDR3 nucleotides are TGTGCCAGCAGCAATGTCCGGGGGCCCTACAATGAGCAGTTCTTC.

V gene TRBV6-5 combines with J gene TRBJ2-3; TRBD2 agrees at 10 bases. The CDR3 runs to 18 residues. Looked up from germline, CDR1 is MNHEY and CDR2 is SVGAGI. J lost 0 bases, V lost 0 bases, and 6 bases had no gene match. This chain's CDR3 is CASSYSKREGISTDTQYF. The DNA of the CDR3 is TGTGCCAGCAGTTACTCGAAGCGGGAGGGCATTAGCACAGATACGCAGTATTTT.

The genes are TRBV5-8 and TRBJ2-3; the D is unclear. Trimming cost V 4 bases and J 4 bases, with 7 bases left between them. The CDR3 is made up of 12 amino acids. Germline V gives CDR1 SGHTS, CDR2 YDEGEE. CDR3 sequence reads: CASSPTADTQYF. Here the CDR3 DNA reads TGTGCCAGCAGCCCCACCGCAGATACGCAGTATTTT.

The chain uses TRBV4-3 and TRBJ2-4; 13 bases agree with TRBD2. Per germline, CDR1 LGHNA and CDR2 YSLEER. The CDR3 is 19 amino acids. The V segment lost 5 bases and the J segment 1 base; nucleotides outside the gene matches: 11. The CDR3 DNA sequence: TGCGCCAGCAGCGCTGGACTAGCGGGAGAAAGTGGTGCCAAAAACATTCAGTACTTC. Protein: CASSAGLAGESGAKNIQYF.

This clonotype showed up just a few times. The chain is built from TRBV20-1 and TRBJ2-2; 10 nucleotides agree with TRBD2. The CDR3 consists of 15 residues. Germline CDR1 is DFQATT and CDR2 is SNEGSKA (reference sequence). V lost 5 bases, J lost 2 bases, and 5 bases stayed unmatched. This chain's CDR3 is CSASRLAGNTGELFF. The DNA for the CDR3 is TGCAGTGCTTCCAGACTAGCGGGTAACACCGGGGAGCTGTTTTTT.

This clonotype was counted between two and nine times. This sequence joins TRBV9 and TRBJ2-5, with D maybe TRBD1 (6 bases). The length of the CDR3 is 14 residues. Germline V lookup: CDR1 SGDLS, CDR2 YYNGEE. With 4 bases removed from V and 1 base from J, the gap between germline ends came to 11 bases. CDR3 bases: TGTGCCAGCAGCCCCGGGACATTCCAAGAGACCCAGTACTTC. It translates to CASSPGTFQETQYF.

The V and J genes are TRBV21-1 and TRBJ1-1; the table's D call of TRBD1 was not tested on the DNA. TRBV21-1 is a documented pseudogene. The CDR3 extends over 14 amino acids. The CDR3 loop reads CASSKEGAATEAFF. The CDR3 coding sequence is TGTGCCAGCAGCAAAGAGGGGGCCGCCACTGAAGCTTTCTTT.

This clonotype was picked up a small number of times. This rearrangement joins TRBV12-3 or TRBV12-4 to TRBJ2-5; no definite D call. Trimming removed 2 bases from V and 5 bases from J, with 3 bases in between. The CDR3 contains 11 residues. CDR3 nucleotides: TGTGCCAGCAGTTTACTGGAGACCCAGTACTTC. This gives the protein CASSLLETQYF.

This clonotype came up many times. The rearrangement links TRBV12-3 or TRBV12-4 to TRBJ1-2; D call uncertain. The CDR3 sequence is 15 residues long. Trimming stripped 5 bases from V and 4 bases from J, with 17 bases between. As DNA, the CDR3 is TGTGCCAGCAGTCCCCAGTCCAGGCTTCGCTATGGCTACACCTTC. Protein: CASSPQSRLRYGYTF.

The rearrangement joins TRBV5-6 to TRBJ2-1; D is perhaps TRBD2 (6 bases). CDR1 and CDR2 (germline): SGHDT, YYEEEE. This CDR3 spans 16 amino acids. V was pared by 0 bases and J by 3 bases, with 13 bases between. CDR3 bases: TGTGCCAGCAGCTTGGAGGCCTACGGGGGCTACAATGAGCAGTTCTTC. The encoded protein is CASSLEAYGGYNEQFF.

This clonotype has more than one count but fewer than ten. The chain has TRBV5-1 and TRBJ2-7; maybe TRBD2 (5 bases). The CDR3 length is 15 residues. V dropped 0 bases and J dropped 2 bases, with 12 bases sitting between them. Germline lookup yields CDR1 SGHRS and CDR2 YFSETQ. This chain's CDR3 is CASSLVAGATYEQYF. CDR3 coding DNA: TGCGCCAGCAGCTTGGTGGCGGGTGCCACCTACGAGCAGTACTTC.

The CDR3 bases are TGCGCCAGCAGCTCGCCGGGACTAGAGTACGAGCAGTACTTC. Its protein product is CASSSPGLEYEQYF. This chain uses TRBV5-1 with TRBJ2-7; TRBD2 matches 8 bases. V gave up 3 bases and J gave up 4 bases; unmatched junction bases: 6. The CDR3 consists of 14 residues. Germline loops: CDR1 SGHRS, CDR2 YFSETQ.

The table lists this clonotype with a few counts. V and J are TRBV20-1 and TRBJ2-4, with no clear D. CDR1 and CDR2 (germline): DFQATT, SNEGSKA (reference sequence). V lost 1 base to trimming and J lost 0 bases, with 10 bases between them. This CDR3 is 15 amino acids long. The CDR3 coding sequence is TGCAGTGCTAGAGTACTGGGGAAAGCCAAAAACATTCAGTACTTC. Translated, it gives CSARVLGKAKNIQYF.

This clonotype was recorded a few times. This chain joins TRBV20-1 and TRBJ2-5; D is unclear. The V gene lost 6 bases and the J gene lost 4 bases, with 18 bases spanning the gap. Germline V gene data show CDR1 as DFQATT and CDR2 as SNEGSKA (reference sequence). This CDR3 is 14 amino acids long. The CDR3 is CSAPGLKLSETQYF. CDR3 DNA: TGCAGTGCCCCGGGTCTAAAACTATCAGAGACCCAGTACTTC.

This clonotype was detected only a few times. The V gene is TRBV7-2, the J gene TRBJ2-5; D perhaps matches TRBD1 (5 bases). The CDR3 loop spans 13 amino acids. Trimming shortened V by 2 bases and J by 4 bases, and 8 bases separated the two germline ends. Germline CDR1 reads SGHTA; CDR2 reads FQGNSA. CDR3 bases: TGTGCCAGCAGCTTATCAGGGCGAGAGACCCAGTACTTC. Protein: CASSLSGRETQYF.

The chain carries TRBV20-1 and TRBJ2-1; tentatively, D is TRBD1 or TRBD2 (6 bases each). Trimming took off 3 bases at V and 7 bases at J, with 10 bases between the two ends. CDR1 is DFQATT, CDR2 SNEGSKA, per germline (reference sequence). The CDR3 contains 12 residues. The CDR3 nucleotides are TGCAGTGCTAGGTGGGGGGCTAATGAGCAGTTCTTC. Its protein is CSARWGANEQFF.

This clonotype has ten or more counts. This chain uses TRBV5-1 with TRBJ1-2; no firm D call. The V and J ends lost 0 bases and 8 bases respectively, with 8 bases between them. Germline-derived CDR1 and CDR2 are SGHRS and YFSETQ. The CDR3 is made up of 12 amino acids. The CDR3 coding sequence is TGCGCCAGCAGCTTGGATGGGTACGGCTACACCTTC. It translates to CASSLDGYGYTF.

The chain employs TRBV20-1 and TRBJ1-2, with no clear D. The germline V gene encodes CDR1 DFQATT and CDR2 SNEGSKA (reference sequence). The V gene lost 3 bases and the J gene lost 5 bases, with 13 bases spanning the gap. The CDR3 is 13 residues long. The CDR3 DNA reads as TGCAGTGCTAGGAAGACGGGAGATTATGGCTACACCTTC. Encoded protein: CSARKTGDYGYTF.

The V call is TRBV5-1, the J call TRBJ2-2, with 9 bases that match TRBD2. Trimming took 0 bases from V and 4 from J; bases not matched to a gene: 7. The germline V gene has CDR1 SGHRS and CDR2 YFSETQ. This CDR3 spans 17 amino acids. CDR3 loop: CASSLVGSGSGTGELFF. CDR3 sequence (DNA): TGCGCCAGCAGCTTGGTGGGTAGCGGGAGCGGCACCGGGGAGCTGTTTTTT.

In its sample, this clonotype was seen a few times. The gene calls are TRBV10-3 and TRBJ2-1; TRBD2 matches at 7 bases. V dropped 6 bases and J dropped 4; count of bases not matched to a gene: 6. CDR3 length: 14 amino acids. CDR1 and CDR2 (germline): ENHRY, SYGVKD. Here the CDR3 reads CAISRLADYNEQFF. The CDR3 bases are TGTGCCATCAGCAGACTAGCAGATTACAATGAGCAGTTCTTC.

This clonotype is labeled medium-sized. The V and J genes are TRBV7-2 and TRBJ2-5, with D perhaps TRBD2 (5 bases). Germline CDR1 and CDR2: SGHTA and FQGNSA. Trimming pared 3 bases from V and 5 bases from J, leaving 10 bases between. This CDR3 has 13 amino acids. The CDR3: CASSFGDTETQYF. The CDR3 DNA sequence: TGTGCCAGCAGCTTCGGGGATACGGAGACCCAGTACTTC.

CDR3 amino acids: CASSEAGVRTEAFF. CDR3 coding DNA: TGTGCCAGCAGTGAAGCGGGGGTAAGAACTGAAGCTTTCTTT. J is TRBJ1-1 and V is TRBV2; possible D gene TRBD1, 5 bases. Between the trimmed V and J ends, which lost 0 bases and 5 bases, there was a span of 10 bases. The CDR3 length is 14 residues. Germline assignment: CDR1 SNHLY and CDR2 FYNNEI.

The chain's CDR3 is CASTSEGTSRNTGELFF. CDR3 DNA: TGCGCCAGCACCTCAGAGGGGACTAGCAGAAACACCGGGGAGCTGTTTTTT. V usage is TRBV10-1 and J usage is TRBJ2-2, with 9 bases lining up with TRBD2. Germline values: CDR1 WNHNN, CDR2 SYGVQD (reference sequence). The ends lost 7 bases at V and 2 bases at J; junction bases unmatched: 11. This CDR3 is 17 amino acids long.